This T cell receptor beta chain was retrieved from a study of identical twins. TCRdb used MiXCR to reprocess the 5' RACE reads, holding one entry per CDR3 protein. Of roughly 480,000 distinct CDR3 sequences listed, about 24% are singletons. Germline values: CDR1 SGHDN, CDR2 FVKESK. This CDR3 comprises 17 residues. The V end lost 3 bases, the J end lost 0 bases, and 18 bases lay between the germline ends. These data were also filed under a second study, of T cells expressing NK-cell markers.

This receptor was identified in a woman aged 18-29 years in good health. The sequenced sample was CD4+ T cells sorted from blood. The chain couples TRBV14 to TRBJ2-7, with D possibly being TRBD2 (6 bases). The DNA for the CDR3 is TGTGCCAGCAGCCAGACCCTGGGACGGGAGAGCTCCTACGAGCAGTACTTC. Residues: CASSQTLGRESSYEQYF.